This is a list of T cell receptor beta chains from one sample in a study of blood T cells in healthy people across ages. MiXCR, run by TCRdb on the 5' RACE reads, gives a single entry per CDR3 protein. The top ten hold 10% to 13% of the sample, which has about 930,000 distinct CDR3 sequences, almost 30% seen once. These data are also associated with another study on T cells of mothers and their children.

The sequenced sample was blood. These receptors were collected from a woman between 40 and 55 years old in good health. CDR3s include the opening cysteine and the closing phenylalanine or tryptophan. The D gene is left open where the match is weak. Not all rows give a size; the values are once, few, many and, for expanded clones, a class.

j_call d_call clone_size v_call cdr3_nt cdr3_aa
TRBJ2-5 . . TRBV15 TGTGCCACCAGCAGCGCTTGGACTTTCCAAGAGACCCAGTACTTC CATSSAWTFQETQYF
TRBJ2-1 TRBD2 . TRBV28 TGTGCCAGCAGTCAGCGCGGGGGGGCCCTCAATGAGCGGTTCTTC CASSQRGGALNERFF
TRBJ1-2 TRBD1 . TRBV7-6 TGTGCCAGCAGCCGACAGGGTATGGGCTATGGCTACACCTTC CASSRQGMGYGYTF
TRBJ2-7 . many TRBV7-3 TGTGCCAGCAGCTTTACCGGGCACCTTCACTACGAGCAGTACTTC CASSFTGHLHYEQYF
TRBJ2-7 TRBD1 few TRBV28 TGTGCCACTTTCAACCGGGACAGGGTGGCCTACGAGCAGTACTTC CATFNRDRVAYEQYF
TRBJ1-5 TRBD1 . TRBV4-1 TGTGCCAGCAGTCCGGACAGGGCCGGCAATCAGCCCCAGCATTTT CASSPDRAGNQPQHF
TRBJ1-2 . few TRBV27 TGTGCCAGCAGTTTAGGACTGGGTTACTATGGCTACACCTTC CASSLGLGYYGYTF
TRBJ2-6 TRBD1 . TRBV2 TGTACCAGCAGTTCTACAGGGGTTGGGGCCAACGTCCTGACTTTC CTSSSTGVGANVLTF
TRBJ2-1 TRBD2 . TRBV3-1 TGTGCCAGCAGCCAAACAGGCTACGGGGGGGCCTCTAATGAGCAGTTCTTC CASSQTGYGGASNEQFF
TRBJ2-3 TRBD2 . TRBV28 TGTGCCAGCAGTTTATCCCGACTAGCGGGGGGGCCCGATACGCAGTATTTT CASSLSRLAGGPDTQYF
TRBJ2-3 . many TRBV20-1 TGCAGTGCTAGAGTTCCCACAGATACGCAGTATTTT CSARVPTDTQYF
TRBJ2-1 . many TRBV29-1 TGCAGCGTTCGGGGCGAAGGTAGCGGTAATGAGCAGTTCTTC CSVRGEGSGNEQFF
TRBJ1-5 . few TRBV6-6 TGTGCCAGCAGTTACTCACAGGGAAGGGGCAATCAGCCCCAGCATTTT CASSYSQGRGNQPQHF
TRBJ2-1 . . TRBV7-2 TGTGCCAGCAGCTTAGTAAGCGTGGGGGCCTACAATGAGCAGTTCTTC CASSLVSVGAYNEQFF
TRBJ1-2 . . TRBV9 TGTGCCAGCAGCGTAGATGATACAGAAGGGCATGGCTACACCTTC CASSVDDTEGHGYTF
TRBJ2-7 TRBD2 many TRBV7-2 TGTGCCAGCAGCCCCTGGACTAGCGGGGGAGCCTACGAGCAGTACTTC CASSPWTSGGAYEQYF
TRBJ2-1 TRBD2 . TRBV7-2 TGTGCCAGCACACCACTAGCGGGACGGGGTGAGCAGTTCTTC CASTPLAGRGEQFF
TRBJ1-1 TRBD1 few TRBV6-2/TRBV6-3 TGTGCCAACAGTTTTCCCAGGGGGCAGAACACTGAAGCTTTCTTT CANSFPRGQNTEAFF
TRBJ2-3 . . TRBV5-1 TGCGCCAGCAGCTTGGAACGGGGTGCCGAAACAGATACGCAGTATTTT CASSLERGAETDTQYF
TRBJ2-7 TRBD2 many TRBV20-1 TGCAGTGCTAGTCTCACGGGGGGTGTAGGTTCCTACGAGCAGTACTTC CSASLTGGVGSYEQYF
TRBJ2-1 . . TRBV5-1 TGCGCCAGCACCTCAGGCTCCTACAATGAGCAGTTCTTC CASTSGSYNEQFF
TRBJ1-2 TRBD1 . TRBV9 TGTGCCAGCAGCACTGGGACAGATCCTAACTATGGCTACACCTTC CASSTGTDPNYGYTF
TRBJ2-3 . . TRBV27 TGTGCCAGCAGTTCAGGGCTATCGAGAGATACGCAGTATTTT CASSSGLSRDTQYF
TRBJ1-2 . many TRBV28 TGTGCCAGCAGCACACTTTATGGCTACACCTTC CASSTLYGYTF
TRBJ2-3 . . TRBV6-1 TGTGCCAGCACCTCGACGTGGGGGCTAGAAACGCAGTATTTT CASTSTWGLETQYF
TRBJ1-1 . . TRBV28 TGTGCCAGCAATCGGGGTAAGGGCGGGAACACTGAAGCTTTCTTT CASNRGKGGNTEAFF
TRBJ2-1 . few TRBV5-6 TGTGCCAGCAGCTTGGTGATTGATGAGCAGTTCTTC CASSLVIDEQFF
TRBJ2-4 . many TRBV20-1 TGCAGTGCTAGAGATCCAGGCGGTACGCTAGCCAAAAACATTCAGTACTTC CSARDPGGTLAKNIQYF
TRBJ2-7 . many TRBV10-3 TGTGCCATCAGTGACGGCCTAGTCTCCTACGAGCAGTACTTC CAISDGLVSYEQYF
TRBJ2-5 TRBD2 . TRBV27 TGTGTCAGCAGTTTAGGGGTGACTAGCGGATTTCAAGAGACCCAGTACTTC CVSSLGVTSGFQETQYF
TRBJ1-1 TRBD1 . TRBV27 TGTGCCAGCAGTAGCAGGGGGGGCGCAGTCACTGAAGCTTTCTTT CASSSRGGAVTEAFF
TRBJ1-2 TRBD1 few TRBV6-5 TGTGCCAGCAGGTCTACCGGGACAGGGGGTCTGGGCTACACCTTC CASRSTGTGGLGYTF
TRBJ2-1 . . TRBV5-1 TGCGCCAGCTGGCGTGGGTCCACGTGGGATGAGCAGTTCTTC CASWRGSTWDEQFF
TRBJ2-3 . many TRBV10-3 TGTGCCATCGGCCAGGGTGGCACAATTGGCACAGATACGCAGTATTTT CAIGQGGTIGTDTQYF
TRBJ2-1 . . TRBV20-1 TGCAGTGCTAGGTCGGGACTCCACAATGAGCGGTTCTTC CSARSGLHNERFF
TRBJ2-2 . . TRBV29-1 TGCAGCGTTGAAGAGGCTAATCACCCCACGCAGAACACCGGGGAGCTGTTTTTT CSVEEANHPTQNTGELFF
TRBJ1-3 . . TRBV6-5 TGTGCCAGCACACCATCGGGAGGAAACACCATATATTTT CASTPSGGNTIYF
TRBJ1-1 . . TRBV5-1 TGCGCCAGCAGCTCAGGACACCTCGGAGGCACTGAAGCTTTCTTT CASSSGHLGGTEAFF
TRBJ1-1 TRBD1 . TRBV29-1 TGCAGCGTCCGGGACAGGGGACCGAATGAAGCTTTCTTT CSVRDRGPNEAFF
TRBJ2-5 TRBD2 few TRBV9 TGTGCCAGCAGCGTAGCTTGGTCTAGCGGGGAACAAGAGACCCAGTACTTC CASSVAWSSGEQETQYF
TRBJ2-7 . many TRBV7-2 TGTGCCAGCAGCCCGGGGGCACGCTACGAGCAGTACTTC CASSPGARYEQYF
TRBJ2-7 . . TRBV7-2 TGTGCCAGCAGCCCCGGAGGGACAGTCTTCTACGAGCAGTACTTC CASSPGGTVFYEQYF
TRBJ2-7 . many TRBV29-1 TGCAGCGTTGTCGTCAGCTACGAGCAGTACTTC CSVVVSYEQYF
TRBJ1-6 TRBD1 many TRBV6-5 TGTGCCAGCAGGGCCCGGGACAGCTCCTATAATTCACCCCTCCACTTT CASRARDSSYNSPLHF
TRBJ2-1 TRBD2 . TRBV19 TGTGCCAGTTGGGGGGGGGTGTACAATGAGCAGTTCTTC CASWGGVYNEQFF
TRBJ1-2 TRBD1 . TRBV29-1 TGCAGCGTTGCCACAGGGGGGAACTATGGCTACACCTTC CSVATGGNYGYTF
TRBJ2-2 . . TRBV28 TGTGCCAGCAGGCTCGGGCACGGGGAGCTGTTTTTT CASRLGHGELFF
TRBJ1-2 TRBD1 many TRBV6-5 TGTGCCAGCAGTTACCTCGGGGACAGGAACTATGGCTACACCTTC CASSYLGDRNYGYTF
TRBJ1-2 TRBD1 few TRBV9 TGTGCCAGCAGCGTAGAGCCTCGGCAGGGGGTAAGAGGCTACACCTTC CASSVEPRQGVRGYTF
TRBJ2-7 . few TRBV28 TGTGCCAGCAGTTTTCCCCCGGGACACCGAAGAAGCGAGCAGTACTTC CASSFPPGHRRSEQYF
TRBJ2-7 TRBD1 few TRBV28 TGTGCCAGCAGTTCCCCGGGACAGGATTCCTACGAGCAGTACTTC CASSSPGQDSYEQYF
TRBJ2-5 TRBD1 few TRBV7-9 TGTGCCAGCAGCTTAAACAGGGGGAGTGGTGAGACCCAGTACTTC CASSLNRGSGETQYF
TRBJ2-7 TRBD1 . TRBV3-1 TGTGCCAGCAGCCAAGCCGACAGGGACGAGCAGTACTTC CASSQADRDEQYF
TRBJ2-7 . few TRBV2 TGTGCCAGCAGGGGCCAGGGGACTTCCTACGAGCAGTACTTC CASRGQGTSYEQYF
TRBJ2-5 . . TRBV2 TGTGCCAGCAGTGGTAGTAGGGGAGAAAAAGAGACCCAGTACTTC CASSGSRGEKETQYF
TRBJ2-5 TRBD2 many TRBV7-2 TGTGCCAGCAGCGCCCCGGGACTAGCGGGGGGCTCAGAGACCCAGTACTTC CASSAPGLAGGSETQYF
TRBJ2-2 TRBD2 . TRBV4-1 TGCACCAGCAGCCAAGGGACTAGCGTGAACACCGGGGAGCTGTTTTTT CTSSQGTSVNTGELFF
TRBJ2-3 TRBD1 once TRBV11-2 TGTGCCAGCAGGGACTGGACAGGGAATTGGGGGATCACAGATACGCAGTATTTT CASRDWTGNWGITDTQYF
TRBJ1-1 TRBD1 . TRBV5-5 TGTGCCAGCAGCTTGGGGGGTGGTTGGGACAGCTCTGAAGCTTTCTTT CASSLGGGWDSSEAFF